The 7 T cell receptor beta chains given below trace back to one sample, sequenced in a study of T cell changes during pregnancy in multiple sclerosis. Profiled with immunoSEQ multiplex PCR; TCRdb holds only in-frame clones, not every one. Of 95,000 to 110,000 clones in the sample, about 90% were seen once. This material consisted of peripheral blood, taken after pregnancy. These receptors were taken from a female donor with multiple sclerosis, enrolled in a pregnancy study.

The chain combines TRBV10-1 with TRBJ2-3; 8 nucleotides align to TRBD2. The junction had 9 bases not matched to a gene; V was cut back by 0 bases and J by 4 bases. Germline V gene data show CDR1 as WNHNN and CDR2 as SYGVQD (reference sequence). The CDR3 is 17 amino acids. CDR3 residues: CASSESSPREGPDTQYF. Here the CDR3 DNA reads TGCGCCAGCAGTGAGTCGAGTCCACGGGAGGGCCCAGATACGCAGTATTTT.

The chain has TRBV7-2 and TRBJ1-3, with TRBD1 as a possible D gene (6 bases). There are 15 residues in the CDR3. V shed 4 bases and J shed 2 bases, with 12 bases lying between them. CDR1 is SGHTA and CDR2 is FQGNSA in the germline V gene. The CDR3 DNA is TGTGCCAGCAGCTCGCAGGGGTCCACTGGAAACACCATATATTTT. Amino acid sequence: CASSSQGSTGNTIYF.

The chain employs TRBV30 and TRBJ1-2; 8 nucleotides line up with TRBD1. CDR1 and CDR2 (germline): GTSNPN, SVGIG (reference sequence). The J segment lost 7 bases and the V segment lost 5 bases, leaving 9 bases of the junction unmatched. The CDR3 sequence is 13 residues long. The DNA for the CDR3 is TGTGCCTGGTCGGACAGGGTTGGGCCTGGCTACACCTTC. Its translation: CAWSDRVGPGYTF.

V is TRBV28 and J is TRBJ1-2; D is possibly TRBD1 (5 bases). With 2 bases removed from V and 7 bases from J, the gap between germline ends came to 11 bases. Per germline, CDR1 MDHEN and CDR2 SYDVKM. The CDR3 is made up of 13 amino acids. This CDR3 reads CASSLAGEAGYTF. The CDR3 DNA is TGTGCCAGCAGTTTAGCGGGGGAGGCTGGCTACACCTTC.

The chain recombines TRBV4-2 with TRBJ2-5; D is possibly TRBD2 (5 bases). The germline V gene encodes CDR1 LGHNA and CDR2 YNFKEQ. The CDR3 is 16 amino acids. Trimming removed 4 bases at V and 2 bases at J, with 17 bases between. The CDR3 region has the DNA TGTGCCAGCAGCCCTGCACTAGAGCCGGGTCAAGAGACCCAGTACTTC. It yields the protein CASSPALEPGQETQYF.

CDR3 DNA: TGTGCCAGCAGCTTAGTTCTCACAGATACGCAGTATTTT. The encoded protein is CASSLVLTDTQYF. The chain uses TRBV7-2 and TRBJ2-3; D is unresolved. The germline V gene has CDR1 SGHTA and CDR2 FQGNSA. The CDR3 runs 13 residues. V was trimmed by 1 base and J by 2 bases, leaving 4 bases between them.

The rearrangement uses TRBV7-2 and TRBJ2-5, with 14 bases identical to TRBD2. From germline, CDR1 is SGHTA and CDR2 FQGNSA. This CDR3 contains 17 residues. Trimming took 2 bases from V and 2 from J; bases not matched to a gene: 4. For the CDR3, the DNA is TGTGCCAGCAGCTTATGGACTAGCGGGGGGTCACAAGAGACCCAGTACTTC. It encodes CASSLWTSGGSQETQYF. Variable domain in full (rest from reference TRBV7-2 and TRBJ2-5): GAGVSQSPSNKVTEKGKDVELRCDPISGHTALYWYRQSLGQGLEFLIYFQGNSAPDKSGLPSDRFSAERTGGSVSTLTIQRTQQEDSAVYLCASSLWTSGGSQETQYFGPGTRLLVL.